The 19 T cell receptor beta chains below come from one sample, sequenced in a study of monozygotic twins with inflammatory bowel disease. TCRdb reprocessed the 5' RACE reads, with one entry per CDR3 protein and no DNA. The specimen's table records 170,000 or so distinct CDR3 sequences. Input material: blood. The receptors come from a human donor with ulcerative colitis or Crohn's disease, or a healthy co-twin of an affected twin (not recorded which).

The genes are TRBV6-5 and TRBJ2-2; TCRdb's D call of TRBD2 is untestable without DNA. Germline-derived CDR1 and CDR2 are MNHEY and SVGAGI. CDR3 size: 19 residues. The CDR3 sequence is CASSYSAGTSAPNTGELFF.

The rearrangement links TRBV7-7 to TRBJ2-5; TCRdb's D call, TRBD2, is unchecked because there is no DNA. The CDR3 extends over 15 amino acids. Germline CDR1 reads SSHAT; CDR2 reads FNYEAQ (reference sequence). CDR3 residues: CASSRTSGIGETQYF.

CDR3 in amino acids: CASSWAPGSGLIGGQPQHF. The rearrangement joins TRBV12-3 or TRBV12-4 to TRBJ1-5. The CDR3 consists of 19 residues.

The genes are TRBV19 and TRBJ1-2. Germline CDR1 reads LNHDA; CDR2 reads SQIVND (reference sequence). CDR3 length equals 14 residues. The CDR3 spells CASSIKLNSGGYTF.

This chain uses TRBV4-1 with TRBJ1-5; TCRdb selects TRBD1, and the lack of DNA leaves this call unchecked. The CDR3 spans 13 residues. CDR1 is MGHRA and CDR2 is YSYEKL in the germline V gene. The CDR3: CASSQQVGGGQHF.

The gene calls are TRBV20-1 and TRBJ1-2; the TRBD1 assignment by TCRdb is unverifiable without DNA. Looked up from germline, CDR1 is DFQATT and CDR2 is SNEGSKA (reference sequence). The CDR3 has 14 residues. This CDR3 is CSARTSQGEDGYTF.

The chain employs TRBV19 and TRBJ1-3. The CDR3 totals 14 residues. Germline V CDR1 and CDR2: LNHDA, SQIVND (reference sequence). The chain's CDR3 is CASRKWHSGNTIYF.

This chain uses TRBV20-1 with TRBJ2-7; TCRdb's D call of TRBD1 is untestable without DNA. Germline V gives CDR1 DFQATT, CDR2 SNEGSKA (reference sequence). The CDR3 sequence is 14 residues long. The CDR3 is CSARSDREDHEQYF.

The chain employs TRBV7-6 and TRBJ2-1; TCRdb selects TRBD1, and the lack of DNA leaves this call unchecked. CDR1 and CDR2 (germline): SGHVS, FNYEAQ. The CDR3 covers 16 residues. The CDR3 loop is CASSFRTGSGVNEQFF.

The chain links TRBV11-2 to TRBJ2-7; TCRdb names TRBD1, which stays unverified in the absence of DNA. The germline CDR1 and CDR2 sequences are SGHAT and FQNNGV. CDR3 length: 15 residues. The chain's CDR3 is CASSLWLTGVHEQYF.

The chain joins TRBV4-3 to TRBJ2-2; TCRdb picks TRBD2, but there is no DNA to check that call. Germline CDR1 LGHNA, CDR2 YSLEER. CDR3 length: 15 residues. The CDR3 sequence: CASSQDGGEGGELFF.

The rearrangement links TRBV15 to TRBJ2-5; TCRdb's D call of TRBD1 is untestable without DNA. The CDR3 length is 14 residues. Germline lookup yields CDR1 LNHNV and CDR2 YYDKDF (reference sequence). CDR3 amino acids: CATSSIRGEGTQYF.

The chain is built from TRBV11-2 and TRBJ2-2; TCRdb's assignment of TRBD2 cannot be checked, as there is no DNA. The CDR3 totals 17 residues. Germline CDR1 and CDR2: SGHAT and FQNNGV. The CDR3 sequence is CASSLLTGGSNTGELFF.

V and J are TRBV15 and TRBJ1-4; no DNA is available, so the TRBD1 call from TCRdb remains unchecked. CDR3 length: 16 residues. Germline V CDR1 and CDR2: LNHNV, YYDKDF (reference sequence). CDR3 sequence: CATSRETVRGSEKLFF.

The rearrangement joins TRBV20-1 to TRBJ2-3. The CDR3 sequence is 16 residues long. Germline V gives CDR1 DFQATT, CDR2 SNEGSKA (reference sequence). CDR3: CSAMDAKRKSTDTQYF.

The chain recombines TRBV20-1 with TRBJ2-3. The CDR3 length is 11 residues. CDR1 is DFQATT and CDR2 is SNEGSKA in the germline V gene (reference sequence). The CDR3 spells CSASSADTQYF.

The genes are TRBV5-4 and TRBJ2-1; TCRdb reports TRBD2, a call that lacks DNA to check it against. The CDR3 sequence is 14 residues long. Per germline, CDR1 SGHNT and CDR2 YYREEE (reference sequence). The CDR3 reads CASSLALAGGHEFF.

This chain connects TRBV28 to TRBJ2-7; TCRdb's D call of TRBD1 is untestable without DNA. The CDR3 is 13 amino acids. Germline V gene lookup returns CDR1 MDHEN and CDR2 SYDVKM. The chain's CDR3 is CASSKGGSDEQYF.

This chain links TRBV5-1 with TRBJ1-1; the D gene TCRdb calls, TRBD1, cannot be checked with no DNA. The CDR3 totals 14 residues. Germline assignment: CDR1 SGHRS and CDR2 YFSETQ. CDR3: CASSLVTGDTEAFF.